Below, 10 T cell receptor beta chains from the same sample are listed, as sequenced in a study of cytomegalovirus exposure and HLA in healthy donors. TCRdb's copy holds only in-frame clones and misses some; the assay was immunoSEQ multiplex PCR. The sample lists 200,000 to 250,000 clones; just over 90% were seen once. Sequenced sample: PBMCs. Receptors were obtained from a woman aged 18-29 years in good health and CMV-seronegative.

This chain uses TRBV18 with TRBJ2-3; the match to TRBD2 covers 14 bases. The CDR3 length is 17 residues. Germline-derived CDR1 and CDR2 are KGHSH and LQKENI. The V gene end was trimmed by 3 bases and the J gene end by 6 bases; junction bases not matched to a gene: 8. DNA for the CDR3: TGTGCCAGCTCACCCCTGGGACTAGCGGGAGTCTCCGATACGCAGTATTTT. It encodes CASSPLGLAGVSDTQYF.

The chain recombines TRBV13 with TRBJ2-6; 7 nucleotides agree with TRBD2. This CDR3 has 18 amino acids. J was trimmed by 2 bases and V by 0 bases; bases with no gene match: 7. Germline V gene lookup returns CDR1 PRHDT and CDR2 FYEKMQ (reference sequence). Here the CDR3 reads CASSLGDLGLTGANVLTF. In nucleotides, the CDR3 is TGTGCCAGCAGCTTAGGCGATCTGGGACTAACTGGGGCCAACGTCCTGACTTTC.

The rearrangement uses TRBV6-4 and TRBJ1-4; 7 nucleotides align to TRBD1. Germline CDR1 MRHNA, CDR2 SNTAGT. The CDR3 is made up of 15 amino acids. Trimming cost V 0 bases and J 8 bases; bases outside gene matches: 6. CDR3: CASSDSIQGKEKLFF. DNA of the CDR3: TGTGCCAGCAGTGACTCGATACAGGGGAAGGAAAAACTGTTTTTT.

In its sample, this clone was seen a few times. This specimen includes other DNA sequences encoding the same CDR3. The chain is built from TRBV5-1 and TRBJ2-7; 9 positions match TRBD1. The CDR3 is 14 residues long. V lost 4 bases, J lost 1 base, and 3 bases stayed unmatched. Germline V gives CDR1 SGHRS, CDR2 YFSETQ. Here the CDR3 reads CASSPGTGSYEQYF. CDR3 DNA: TGCGCCAGCAGCCCCGGGACAGGGTCCTACGAGCAGTACTTC.

This clone occurred once. This sequence joins TRBV28 and TRBJ2-2; 9 bases map to TRBD1. Germline lookup yields CDR1 MDHEN and CDR2 SYDVKM. The length of the CDR3 is 14 residues. J lost 4 bases, V lost 8 bases, and 5 bases had no gene match. DNA for the CDR3: TGTGCCAGCCTAAGGGACAGGGTCACCGGGGAGCTGTTTTTT. This sequence encodes CASLRDRVTGELFF.

Here the CDR3 reads CASSIGLAGVDEQYF. The CDR3 region has the DNA TGTGCCAGTAGTATTGGTCTAGCGGGAGTAGACGAGCAGTACTTC. The chain is built from TRBV19 and TRBJ2-7, with 10 positions matching TRBD2. In germline, CDR1 is LNHDA, CDR2 SQIVND (reference sequence). With 3 bases clipped from V and 5 bases from J, the junction kept 7 bases outside the gene matches. CDR3 length: 15 residues.

CDR3 nucleotide sequence: TGTGCCAGCAGTTTCGGACTAGCGGGAGTCACGACCGGGGAGCTGTTTTTT. Protein product: CASSFGLAGVTTGELFF. This sequence joins TRBV27 and TRBJ2-2; 13 positions match TRBD2. The germline gives CDR1 MNHEY, CDR2 SMNVEV (reference sequence). The CDR3 has 17 residues. The V and J ends lost 3 bases and 5 bases, in that order; junction bases with no gene match: 6.

The chain combines TRBV5-6 with TRBJ1-1, with D possibly being TRBD1 (6 bases). In germline, CDR1 is SGHDT, CDR2 YYEEEE. V lost 2 bases to trimming and J lost 6 bases, with 11 bases between them. The CDR3 loop spans 13 amino acids. The CDR3 nucleotides read TGTGCCAGCAGCTTAGGGACAAGGTCTGAAGCTTTCTTT. Encoded protein: CASSLGTRSEAFF.

The chain joins TRBV2 to TRBJ1-2; 8 bases agree with TRBD1. The CDR3 covers 16 residues. The germline CDR1 and CDR2 sequences are SNHLY and FYNNEI. The ends lost 2 bases at V and 1 base at J; junction bases unmatched: 6. CDR3 in amino acids: CASSETGTGDNYGYTF. The CDR3, as DNA: TGTGCCAGCAGTGAAACCGGGACAGGAGATAACTATGGCTACACCTTC.

The rearrangement links TRBV6-6 to TRBJ2-5; unclear D gene. In germline, CDR1 is MNHNY, CDR2 SVGAGI (reference sequence). Trimming took off 2 bases at V and 0 bases at J, with 4 bases between the two ends. The length of the CDR3 is 13 residues. The CDR3 nucleotides are TGTGCCAGCAGTTACCCCTACCAAGAGACCCAGTACTTC. Translating it yields CASSYPYQETQYF.